The rows below give T cell receptor beta chains drawn from one sample of a study of patients and donors after allogeneic stem cell transplantation. A single record per CDR3 protein comes from TCRdb applying MiXCR to the RT-PCR reads. This sample has more than 150,000 distinct CDR3 sequences, with about 24% found just once. Sequencing used blood, either unsorted or a sorted T cell fraction (not recorded which). These receptors were obtained from a human donor who was either an allogeneic HSCT recipient or a stem cell or donor lymphocyte infusion donor (not recorded which). It is not recorded whose cells these are; they may come from a transplant donor. CDR3s include the opening cysteine and the closing phenylalanine or tryptophan. The order of the fields is D gene, J gene, V gene, clone size, CDR3 protein, CDR3 DNA. The D gene is left open where the match is weak. Not every row has a clone size; where given, it reads once, few, many or a size class.

-	TRBJ2-3	TRBV7-2	few	CASSLAAGLKGDTDTQYF	TGTGCCAGCAGCTTAGCCGCGGGACTTAAAGGGGACACAGATACGCAGTATTTT
-	TRBJ2-7	TRBV12-3/TRBV12-4	-	CASSFSQIYEQYF	TGTGCCAGCAGTTTCTCACAGATTTACGAGCAGTACTTC
-	TRBJ1-1	TRBV20-1	few	CSAASRDVVTEAFF	TGCAGTGCTGCTTCCCGGGACGTAGTCACTGAAGCTTTCTTT
-	TRBJ2-3	TRBV9	-	CASSVGVPSTDTQYF	TGTGCCAGCAGCGTAGGGGTCCCTAGCACAGATACGCAGTATTTT
TRBD1	TRBJ2-3	TRBV9	-	CASSAWTGGVPDTQYF	TGTGCCAGCAGCGCTTGGACAGGGGGCGTCCCAGATACGCAGTATTTT
-	TRBJ2-2	TRBV5-1	few	CASQREANTGELFF	TGCGCCAGCCAAAGGGAAGCGAACACCGGGGAGCTGTTTTTT
-	TRBJ1-1	TRBV20-1	-	CSARVGPVEAFF	TGCAGTGCTAGAGTGGGGCCTGTCGAAGCTTTCTTT
-	TRBJ2-1	TRBV20-1	few	CSAMDGSYNEQFF	TGCAGTGCGATGGACGGCTCCTACAATGAGCAGTTCTTC
-	TRBJ1-1	TRBV5-1	few	CASSERGVYRPGDTEAFF	TGCGCCAGCAGCGAGCGGGGCGTTTACAGGCCTGGGGACACTGAAGCTTTCTTT
TRBD1	TRBJ2-2	TRBV20-1	-	CSASSRTGWSTGELFF	TGCAGTGCTAGCTCAAGGACAGGGTGGAGCACCGGGGAGCTGTTTTTT
-	TRBJ2-7	TRBV9	-	CASKGWAYEQYF	TGTGCCAGCAAAGGTTGGGCCTACGAGCAGTACTTC
-	TRBJ1-1	TRBV29-1	few	CSVARGLNTEAFF	TGCAGCGTTGCTAGAGGTTTGAACACTGAAGCTTTCTTT
-	TRBJ2-5	TRBV7-9	-	CASTVLANVQETQYF	TGTGCCAGCACTGTACTGGCGAACGTTCAAGAGACCCAGTACTTC
TRBD1	TRBJ1-2	TRBV12-3/TRBV12-4	-	CASNQLTGSYGYTF	TGTGCCAGCAACCAATTGACAGGGTCCTATGGCTACACCTTC
-	TRBJ2-3	TRBV29-1	-	CSVGQSTDTQYF	TGCAGCGTAGGGCAAAGCACAGATACGCAGTATTTT
TRBD2	TRBJ2-1	TRBV4-1	-	CASSQDFGGRGKNNEQFF	TGCGCCAGCAGCCAAGATTTCGGCGGGAGGGGAAAAAACAATGAGCAGTTCTTC
-	TRBJ2-1	TRBV7-3	few	CASSLWGGDEQFF	TGTGCCAGCAGCTTATGGGGCGGCGATGAGCAGTTCTTC
-	TRBJ1-2	TRBV20-1	-	CSAVGKTGDLNYGYTF	TGCAGTGCTGTCGGAAAAACGGGGGACTTAAACTATGGCTACACCTTC
-	TRBJ1-5	TRBV7-9	few	CASTVGSVGDQPQHF	TGTGCCAGCACCGTCGGATCCGTGGGTGATCAGCCCCAGCATTTT
-	TRBJ1-5	TRBV21-1	-	CASSKDGLEAPQPQHF	TGTGCCAGCAGCAAAGACGGGCTTGAGGCTCCTCAGCCCCAGCATTTT
-	TRBJ1-5	TRBV12-3/TRBV12-4	few	CASSSDLRRGNQPQHF	TGTGCCAGCAGTTCGGACCTACGGCGAGGCAATCAGCCCCAGCATTTT
-	TRBJ2-6	TRBV24-1	-	CATSDPRETTGANVLTF	TGTGCCACCAGTGATCCCAGAGAAACCACTGGGGCCAACGTCCTGACTTTC
TRBD1	TRBJ1-2	TRBV6-6	few	CASTADRVFGGYGYTF	TGTGCCAGCACTGCGGACAGGGTGTTCGGAGGGTATGGCTACACCTTC
-	TRBJ1-2	TRBV5-1	-	CASSLEASAYGYTF	TGCGCCAGCAGCTTGGAAGCTTCGGCCTATGGCTACACCTTC
-	TRBJ1-2	TRBV29-1	few	CSEWCYGYTF	TGCAGCGAGTGGTGTTATGGCTACACCTTC
-	TRBJ1-1	TRBV5-6	few	CASSLNSWGRVNTEAFF	TGTGCCAGCAGCTTGAATTCCTGGGGGCGCGTGAACACTGAAGCTTTCTTT
-	TRBJ1-1	TRBV7-9	-	CASSRGGEMNTEAFF	TGTGCCAGCAGCCGGGGGGGCGAAATGAACACTGAAGCTTTCTTT
TRBD1	TRBJ1-1	TRBV12-3/TRBV12-4	many	CASSPDRARGTEAFF	TGTGCCAGCAGTCCGGACAGGGCCCGGGGGACTGAAGCTTTCTTT
-	TRBJ2-7	TRBV7-9	-	CASSLGANLEYF	TGTGCCAGCAGCTTAGGGGCCAACTTGGAGTACTTC
-	TRBJ2-2	TRBV7-3	once	CASTLEPPMNTGELFF	TGTGCGTCGACTCTTGAGCCCCCGATGAACACCGGGGAGCTGTTTTTT
-	TRBJ2-7	TRBV29-1	-	CSVQLRQTLYYEQYF	TGCAGCGTTCAGTTGAGACAGACCTTATACTACGAGCAGTACTTC
TRBD1	TRBJ1-5	TRBV4-3	-	CASSQGSGTGDQPQHF	TGCGCCAGCAGCCAAGGATCCGGGACAGGGGATCAGCCCCAGCATTTT
TRBD2	TRBJ2-1	TRBV7-9	-	CASSSRPGTSGYNEQFF	TGTGCCAGCAGCTCTCGGCCGGGGACTAGCGGCTACAATGAGCAGTTCTTC
TRBD1	TRBJ1-1	TRBV25-1	many	CASSEYGDRDEAFF	TGTGCCAGCAGTGAATACGGGGACAGGGATGAAGCTTTCTTT
-	TRBJ2-1	TRBV7-2	-	CASSMETRGEQFF	TGTGCCAGCAGCATGGAAACTCGGGGTGAGCAGTTCTTC
-	TRBJ1-4	TRBV12-5	-	CASGLTRTAGNGELFF	TGTGCTAGTGGTTTGACCCGGACAGCCGGTAATGGGGAACTGTTTTTT
TRBD1	TRBJ2-3	TRBV5-1	few	CASSGQGATPSTDTQYF	TGCGCCAGCAGCGGACAGGGGGCTACTCCAAGCACAGATACGCAGTATTTT
-	TRBJ1-1	TRBV6-5	few	CASSYSYALEAFF	TGTGCCAGCAGTTACTCCTACGCGCTGGAAGCCTTCTTT
TRBD1	TRBJ1-4	TRBV12-3/TRBV12-4	few	CASTLGRDRVIEKLFF	TGTGCCAGCACTCTAGGCCGGGACAGGGTGATTGAAAAACTGTTTTTT
-	TRBJ2-5	TRBV5-1	few	CASSFWTLAAGSETQYF	TGCGCCAGCAGCTTTTGGACGTTAGCGGCGGGATCGGAGACCCAGTACTTC
-	TRBJ1-6	TRBV12-3/TRBV12-4	-	CASSSQAYNSPLHF	TGTGCCAGCAGTTCACAGGCCTACAATTCACCCCTCCACTTT
TRBD2	TRBJ2-7	TRBV6-6	-	CASSGLEGYEQYF	TGTGCCAGCAGTGGACTAGAAGGCTACGAGCAGTACTTC
TRBD1	TRBJ2-7	TRBV4-1	few	CASSQLPGQGAYEQYF	TGCGCCAGCAGCCAACTTCCAGGACAGGGGGCTTACGAGCAGTACTTC
-	TRBJ2-3	TRBV20-1	-	CSARWAGAQYF	TGCAGTGCTAGGTGGGCCGGGGCGCAGTATTTT
-	TRBJ1-5	TRBV6-1	few	CASSEGPNQPQHF	TGTGCCAGCAGTGAAGGACCCAATCAGCCCCAGCATTTT
-	TRBJ2-2	TRBV12-3/TRBV12-4	few	CASRPGVPAFTGELFF	TGTGCCAGCAGACCAGGGGTCCCTGCTTTCACCGGGGAGCTGTTTTTT
-	TRBJ2-7	TRBV20-1	once	CSARDKRESPHEQYF	TGCAGTGCTAGAGATAAGAGGGAATCTCCCCACGAGCAGTACTTC
-	TRBJ1-2	TRBV4-3	-	CASSQERDGLGSKGYGYTF	TGCGCCAGCAGCCAAGAAAGGGACGGGCTAGGTTCAAAGGGCTATGGCTACACCTTC